This passage covers 18 T cell receptor beta chains from one sample sequenced in a study of T cell repertoires in cytomegalovirus infection. TCRdb independently ran MiXCR on the reads; one entry per CDR3 protein. This sample has approximately 170,000 distinct CDR3 sequences, with roughly a sixth found just once. Specimen: CD8+ T cells from PBMCs. Receptor source: a human donor in good health (CMV status not recorded). Some clones in this sample may be carry-over from other donors' samples.

The J gene is TRBJ2-5, the V gene TRBV7-9, with a tentative D call TRBD2 (6 bases). CDR1 is SEHNR, CDR2 FQNEAQ, per germline (reference sequence). The CDR3 consists of 14 residues. The V and J ends lost 5 bases and 1 base respectively, with 11 bases between them. The CDR3 coding sequence is TGTGCCAGCAGCGAGACGCGGGGCCAAGAGACCCAGTACTTC. Protein sequence: CASSETRGQETQYF.

This clonotype was observed a few times. This chain uses TRBV6-2 or TRBV6-3 with TRBJ2-2; 9 bases agree with TRBD2. V dropped 5 bases and J dropped 2; count of bases not matched to a gene: 6. Germline CDR1 is MNHEY and CDR2 is SVGEGT. The CDR3 totals 16 residues. CDR3 sequence: CASSPSGGTNTGELFF. In nucleotides, the CDR3 is TGTGCCAGCAGTCCGAGCGGGGGGACCAACACCGGGGAGCTGTTTTTT.

V and J are TRBV7-8 and TRBJ2-5; 9 bases map to TRBD2. The germline V gene has CDR1 SGHVS and CDR2 FQNEAQ. The ends lost 7 bases at V and 5 bases at J; junction bases unmatched: 8. This CDR3 spans 14 amino acids. CDR3 sequence (DNA): TGTGCCAGCATCCGTAGCGGGAGCGGGGAGACCCAGTACTTC. Residues: CASIRSGSGETQYF.

The chain is built from TRBV4-1 and TRBJ1-3; a weak D match, TRBD1 (6 bases). V was pared by 4 bases and J by 3 bases, with 10 bases between. The CDR3 has 14 residues. CDR1 and CDR2 from the germline V gene are MGHRA and YSYEKL. The CDR3 nucleotides read TGCGCCAGCAGCCCCGGACAGAATGGAAACACCATATATTTT. It encodes CASSPGQNGNTIYF.

This clonotype was picked up many times. The V and J genes are TRBV5-1 and TRBJ2-1; D is unclear. The CDR3 is 18 residues long. From germline, CDR1 is SGHRS and CDR2 YFSETQ. Trimming stripped 3 bases from V and 0 bases from J, with 19 bases between. The chain's CDR3 is CASSSYRVTESSYNEQFF. As DNA, the CDR3 is TGCGCCAGCAGCTCCTATAGAGTCACAGAAAGCTCCTACAATGAGCAGTTCTTC.

V is TRBV28 and J is TRBJ2-5, with a weak D call TRBD2 (6 bases). V dropped 7 bases and J dropped 2 bases, with 11 bases sitting between them. Germline V gene sequence: CDR1 MDHEN, CDR2 SYDVKM. The length of the CDR3 is 13 residues. CDR3 DNA sequence: TGTGCCAGCAATAGCGGCGCTCAAGAGACCCAGTACTTC. It codes for CASNSGAQETQYF.

Comments on this clonotype: A read error is possible here, since a much larger clone lies one base away. V is TRBV18 and J is TRBJ1-1; D unclear. This CDR3 comprises 13 residues. Looked up from germline, CDR1 is KGHSH and CDR2 is LQKENI. The DNA for the CDR3 is TGTGCCAGCCACCACCGGGAGGGCACTGAAACTTTCTTT. Its translation: CASHHREGTETFF.

In this sample, this clonotype turned up a few times. The chain has TRBV7-8 and TRBJ2-1; D is perhaps TRBD2 (5 bases). The CDR3 spans 17 residues. Trimming pared 5 bases from V and 3 bases from J, leaving 20 bases between. Germline-derived CDR1 and CDR2 are SGHVS and FQNEAQ. CDR3 coding DNA: TGTGCCAGCAGCCCCCGGGATTTTCGGAGCCGCTACAATGAGCAGTTCTTC. As protein: CASSPRDFRSRYNEQFF. The full variable domain, its missing parts supplied by reference TRBV7-8 and TRBJ2-1, is GAGVSQSPRYKVAKRGQDVALRCDPISGHVSLFWYQQALGQGPEFLTYFQNEAQLDKSGLPSDRFFAERPEGSVSTLKIQRTQQEDSAVYLCASSPRDFRSRYNEQFFGPGTRLTVL.

The J gene is TRBJ2-7, the V gene TRBV28; perhaps D is TRBD1 or TRBD2 (5 bases each). This CDR3 contains 13 residues. Per the germline V gene, CDR1 is MDHEN and CDR2 is SYDVKM. Trimming shortened V by 7 bases and J by 3 bases, and 13 bases separated the two germline ends. The CDR3 reads CASNKRGDYEQYF. The CDR3 coding sequence is TGTGCCAGCAACAAAAGGGGAGACTACGAGCAGTACTTC.

V usage is TRBV7-3 and J usage is TRBJ2-2, with 10 bases identical to TRBD2. The CDR3 consists of 15 residues. V was pared by 5 bases and J by 7 bases, with 7 bases of the junction left unmatched. Germline V gene data show CDR1 as SGHTA and CDR2 as FQGTGA. CDR3 coding DNA: TGTGCCAGCAGCCTGACTAGCGGGCGTGGCGGGGAGCTGTTTTTT. Translating it yields CASSLTSGRGGELFF.

This clonotype was seen a handful of times. The rearrangement joins TRBV7-9 to TRBJ2-2; 12 positions match TRBD1. The V gene's germline CDR1 is SEHNR and CDR2 FQNEAQ (reference sequence). The CDR3 extends over 16 amino acids. The V and J ends lost 7 bases and 6 bases, in that order; junction bases with no gene match: 9. CDR3 sequence reads: CASTHPGQGAPGELFF. As DNA, the CDR3 is TGTGCCAGCACCCATCCGGGACAGGGGGCGCCCGGGGAGCTGTTTTTT.

The rearrangement uses TRBV7-9 and TRBJ2-2; TRBD2 is a possible D gene (6 bases). The CDR3 spans 15 residues. The germline CDR1 and CDR2 sequences are SEHNR and FQNEAQ (reference sequence). Trimming removed 5 bases from V and 5 bases from J, with 15 bases in between. CDR3 nucleotide sequence: TGTGCCAGCAGCCGGGGAGGAGGCGGTACCGGGGAGCTGTTTTTT. Translation: CASSRGGGGTGELFF. Looking up the rest from reference TRBV7-9 and TRBJ2-2 gives the full variable domain: DTGVSQNPRHKITKRGQNVTFRCDPISEHNRLYWYRQTLGQGPEFLTYFQNEAQLEKSRLLSDRFSAERPKGSFSTLEIQRTEQGDSAMYLCASSRGGGGTGELFFGEGSRLTVL.

This clonotype was seen only a few times. The chain's CDR3 is CASSATLTGELFF. CDR3 coding DNA: TGTGCCAGCAGCGCGACCCTGACCGGGGAGCTGTTTTTT. The chain links TRBV7-6 to TRBJ2-2; D call uncertain. V shed 5 bases and J shed 5 bases, with 9 bases lying between them. CDR1 is SGHVS and CDR2 is FNYEAQ in the germline V gene. The CDR3 contains 13 residues.

This clonotype was recorded at least ten times. V usage is TRBV28 and J usage is TRBJ2-7; 9 bases are a match to TRBD1. V was pared by 3 bases and J by 3 bases, with 6 bases of the junction left unmatched. The CDR3 totals 15 residues. Germline V lookup: CDR1 MDHEN, CDR2 SYDVKM. The CDR3 DNA reads as TGTGCCAGCAGTTTCCGGACAGGGGCGCGCTACGAGCAGTACTTC. Translation: CASSFRTGARYEQYF.

This clonotype was recorded a few times. The V call is TRBV7-8, the J call TRBJ1-4; no clear D. The V and J ends lost 5 bases and 2 bases respectively, with 12 bases between them. This CDR3 contains 15 residues. The germline V gene encodes CDR1 SGHVS and CDR2 FQNEAQ. CDR3 nucleotide sequence: TGTGCCAGCAGCCGAGAGGGTGGCACTAATGAAAAACTGTTTTTT. Amino acids: CASSREGGTNEKLFF.

The chain is built from TRBV12-3 or TRBV12-4 and TRBJ2-7; 8 positions agree with TRBD1. The CDR3 has 13 amino acids. Germline trimming cut 10 bases from V and 4 bases from J; bases unmatched to any gene: 9. As DNA, the CDR3 is TGTGCCATGTCCGGGACAGGAGGTTACGAGCAGTACTTC. Residues: CAMSGTGGYEQYF.

The chain combines TRBV7-4 with TRBJ2-1; a weak D match, TRBD2 (5 bases). Trimming removed 1 base from V and 11 bases from J, with 6 bases in between. CDR3 length equals 11 residues. CDR1 SGHVT and CDR2 SQSDAQ come from the germline V gene. The CDR3 protein is CASSLGRQQFF. The CDR3 coding sequence is TGTGCCAGCAGCTTAGGGAGGCAGCAGTTCTTC.

The rearrangement links TRBV29-1 to TRBJ2-7; D call uncertain. The V and J ends lost 5 bases and 1 base respectively, with 6 bases between them. CDR1 is SQVTM and CDR2 is ANQGSEA in the germline V gene. This CDR3 comprises 11 residues. CDR3 DNA: TGCAGCGTTTCAGTTTCCTACGAGCAGTACTTC. As protein: CSVSVSYEQYF.